The TCR beta chain described here comes from a study of beta chain features in type 1 diabetes. This clone was seen at least ten times. Its matching antigen is unknown. The length of the CDR3 is 13 residues. J was trimmed by 6 bases and V by 6 bases; bases with no gene match: 4. Germline V lookup: CDR1 MDHEN, CDR2 SYDVKM. Study-wide results and caveats: Type 1 diabetes patients had TCRB CDR3s that were shorter (moderately but significantly so) in all four CD4+ subsets.

The sequenced template was cDNA made from the entire isolated RNA. Sequencing was performed with immunoSEQ multiplex PCR; in TCRdb, only in-frame clones are kept and a portion is missing. The table lists roughly 350,000 clones, over 8.5% of them singletons. Sequencing used central memory CD4+ T cells from blood. The clonotype originates from a man aged 25 to 45 with type 1 diabetes. The chain recombines TRBV28 with TRBJ2-4; 8 bases fit TRBD1. The CDR3 loop is CASSSGGRNIQYF. CDR3 DNA: TGTGCCAGCAGCTCAGGGGGCAGAAACATTCAGTACTTC. Full variable domain (outside the CDR3, taken from reference TRBV28 and TRBJ2-4): DVKVTQSSRYLVKRTGEKVFLECVQDMDHENMFWYRQDPGLGLRLIYFSYDVKMKEKGDIPEGYSVSREKKERFSLILESASTNQTSMYLCASSSGGRNIQYFGAGTRLSVL.